The rows below give T cell receptor beta chains drawn from one sample of a study of T cells in Graves' hyperthyroidism and ophthalmopathy. TCRdb redid the calling of the multiplex PCR reads with MiXCR, one entry per CDR3 protein. The sample records approximately 300,000 distinct CDR3 sequences, roughly 19% being singletons. Sequences were obtained from blood. The origin of the receptors is a man aged 50 to 60 with Graves' ophthalmopathy. Each CDR3 is given with its conserved first and last residue. A D gene is named only where the DNA matches it firmly. Clone size is shown for a subset of rows, as once, few, many or a class of expanded clone.

D gene	J gene	V gene	clone size	CDR3 DNA	CDR3 protein
TRBD1	TRBJ1-2	TRBV12-3/TRBV12-4	NA	TGTGCCAGCAGCAACGACAGGGCCTATGGCTACACCTTC	CASSNDRAYGYTF
TRBD1	TRBJ1-4	TRBV20-1	NA	TGCAGTGCTCCGGGACAGGGTGTTGAAAAACTGTTTTTT	CSAPGQGVEKLFF
TRBD2	TRBJ2-1	TRBV7-3	few	TGTGCCAGCAGCTTAGGGGCGGGAGCTCCCTACAATGAGCAGTTCTTC	CASSLGAGAPYNEQFF
TRBD1	TRBJ2-2	TRBV15	once	TGTGCCACCGGTCAGGGGGCCCGGTGGACCGGGGAGCTGTTTTTT	CATGQGARWTGELFF
NA	TRBJ1-4	TRBV7-9	many	TGTGCCAGCAGCTTCTCCGGGAGTAATGAAAAACTGTTTTTT	CASSFSGSNEKLFF
NA	TRBJ1-6	TRBV7-6	few	TGTGCCAGCAGCTTAGCGCAGGGCAGCTCCTATAATTCACCCCTCCACTTT	CASSLAQGSSYNSPLHF
NA	TRBJ2-6	TRBV2	NA	TGTGCCAGCAGTGACATCCCTGGGGCCAACGTCCTGACTTTC	CASSDIPGANVLTF
NA	TRBJ2-5	TRBV10-3	NA	TGTGCCATCAGTGAGTCCGGCAGCCAAGAGGCCCAGTACTTC	CAISESGSQEAQYF
NA	TRBJ1-5	TRBV28	many	TGTGCCAGCAGTACAGGGTCTTACCAGCCCCAGCATTTT	CASSTGSYQPQHF
TRBD1	TRBJ2-5	TRBV20-1	many	TGCAGTGCTAGAGCCCGGGGACAGTACCAAGAGACCCAGTACTTC	CSARARGQYQETQYF
NA	TRBJ2-2	TRBV10-2	NA	TGCGCCAGCAGATCAATGGCCGGGGAGCTGTTTTTT	CASRSMAGELFF
NA	TRBJ1-2	TRBV28	many	TGTGCCAGCAGTGTACAGGGCGGGGCGGACTATGGCTACACCTTC	CASSVQGGADYGYTF
NA	TRBJ2-1	TRBV9	few	TGTGCCAGCAGCTCAGGCGGCAGCAATGAGCAGTTCTTC	CASSSGGSNEQFF
NA	TRBJ2-3	TRBV20-1	NA	TGCAGTGCTACGGGGAGATCGACCCGGGACACAGATACGCAGTATTTT	CSATGRSTRDTDTQYF
NA	TRBJ1-2	TRBV10-2	many	TGCGCCAGCAGTAGGGACACAACCCACTATGGCTACACCTTC	CASSRDTTHYGYTF
NA	TRBJ2-5	TRBV6-1	NA	TGTGCCAGCACACAAAACCAGAGGGACCAGTACTTC	CASTQNQRDQYF
TRBD1	TRBJ2-7	TRBV15	many	TGTGCCACCAGCAGAGATCCGGACAGGGGCTACGAGCAGTACTTC	CATSRDPDRGYEQYF
TRBD2	TRBJ2-7	TRBV11-2	NA	TGTGCCAGCAGCACTACTAGCGGGAGGGCCCACGAGCAGTACTTC	CASSTTSGRAHEQYF
NA	TRBJ2-1	TRBV12-3/TRBV12-4	NA	TGTGCCAGCAGTTTGGTGCCTAGCTTACGTGAGCAGTTCTTC	CASSLVPSLREQFF
TRBD1	TRBJ2-7	TRBV20-1	few	TGCAGTGCTAGAGGACAGGGGAAGGTCTACGAGCAGTACTTC	CSARGQGKVYEQYF
NA	TRBJ1-1	TRBV15	once	TGTGCCACCAGCACCCTGGAGGGAGATGCTTTCTTT	CATSTLEGDAFF
NA	TRBJ1-2	TRBV6-1	NA	TGTGCCAGCAGTAGCACAGGTTCCACCTATGGCTACACCTTC	CASSSTGSTYGYTF
NA	TRBJ2-3	TRBV20-1	many	TGCAGTGCTGGGATCCGACTGATTACTAGCACAGATACGCAGTATTTT	CSAGIRLITSTDTQYF
NA	TRBJ1-1	TRBV12-3/TRBV12-4	many	TGTGCCAGCAGGGTACAGGGAACCCTGAACACTGAAGCTTTCTTT	CASRVQGTLNTEAFF
NA	TRBJ2-2	TRBV6-2/TRBV6-3	few	TGTGCCAGCAGTTACTCGGCAGGCGGGGAGCTGTTTTTT	CASSYSAGGELFF
NA	TRBJ2-1	TRBV2	many	TGTGCCAGCAGTGTAGCGGTCTCCTACAATGAGCAGTTCTTC	CASSVAVSYNEQFF
NA	TRBJ2-2	TRBV9	NA	TGTGCCAGCAGCCCCTTAAAGGGGTCCTTGAACACCGGGGAGCTGTTTTTT	CASSPLKGSLNTGELFF
TRBD1	TRBJ1-4	TRBV28	NA	TGTGCCAGCAGTGGGCGGACAGGGGCAGGCGAAAAACTGTTTTTT	CASSGRTGAGEKLFF
TRBD1	TRBJ2-2	TRBV12-3/TRBV12-4	many	TGTGCCAGCAGTTTAGGACAGGGGGGCACCGGGGAGCTGTTTTTT	CASSLGQGGTGELFF
TRBD2	TRBJ2-1	TRBV11-3	many	TGTGCCAGCAGCTTACCCGGACTAGCGGGAGGTAATGAGCAGTTCTTC	CASSLPGLAGGNEQFF
NA	TRBJ2-2	TRBV7-3	few	TGTGCCAGCAGCCTTCAGGGACGGGCCGGGGAGCTGTTTTTT	CASSLQGRAGELFF
TRBD2	TRBJ2-1	TRBV3-1	few	TGTGCCAGCAGCCAAGAAGGAAGCGGGAGAAGGTTCTTC	CASSQEGSGRRFF
NA	TRBJ2-1	TRBV7-9	few	TGTGCCAGCAGCTCTTCACTAGACCCGACAGCCTACTACGACAATGAGCAGTTCTTC	CASSSSLDPTAYYDNEQFF
NA	TRBJ2-7	TRBV7-9	NA	TGTGCCAGCAGGTCTGGACACAGCTACGAGCAGTACTTC	CASRSGHSYEQYF
NA	TRBJ2-5	TRBV30	many	TGTGCCTGGAGTGTAACACAAGAGACGGCCCAGTACTTC	CAWSVTQETAQYF
TRBD1	TRBJ2-7	TRBV3-1	many	TGTGCCAGCAGCAGACAGGGGGCTGCCCACGAGCAGTACTTC	CASSRQGAAHEQYF
TRBD1	TRBJ2-5	TRBV25-1	many	TGTGCCAGCAGTGAAGAGGGGGCTTTTGAGACCCAGTACTTC	CASSEEGAFETQYF
NA	TRBJ2-6	TRBV9	NA	TGTGCCAGCAGCGTAGATCCAGGGACTGGGGCCAACGTCCTGACTTTC	CASSVDPGTGANVLTF
NA	TRBJ1-1	TRBV5-6	few	TGTGCCAGCAGCTTGGCCCCGGGGGCGCGCACTGAAGCTTTCTTT	CASSLAPGARTEAFF
NA	TRBJ2-7	TRBV2	many	TGTGCCAGCAGTGATAGTATTTCCACCGAGCAGTACTTC	CASSDSISTEQYF
NA	TRBJ1-1	TRBV2	many	TGTGCCAGCGGGGGGGTGGCGAACACTGAAGCTTTCTTT	CASGGVANTEAFF
NA	TRBJ2-6	TRBV15	few	TGTGCCACCAGCAGGGGTTCCGGGGCCAACGTCCTGACTTTC	CATSRGSGANVLTF
NA	TRBJ1-1	TRBV30	many	TGTGCCTGGAGTGTTAGTCTTCGCACGGAGAACACTGAAGCTTTCTTT	CAWSVSLRTENTEAFF
TRBD2	TRBJ2-2	TRBV5-1	NA	TGCGCCAGCAGCTCGGGGGTGCTAGCGGGGGTTTCCGCGAACACCGGGGAGCTGTTTTTT	CASSSGVLAGVSANTGELFF
NA	TRBJ2-7	TRBV30	few	TGTGCCTGGAGTGAGAAGGGGGTTTTCTACGAGCAGTACTTC	CAWSEKGVFYEQYF
TRBD2	TRBJ2-2	TRBV5-1	NA	TGCGTCAGCAGCTCTCGACTAGCGGGAGGGGCCGGGGAGCTGTTTTTT	CVSSSRLAGGAGELFF
TRBD2	TRBJ2-1	TRBV2	many	TGTGCCAGCAGCGGGACTAGCGTCTACAATGAGCAGTTCTTC	CASSGTSVYNEQFF
NA	TRBJ1-2	TRBV28	many	TGTGCCAGCACCCTTGGAGGGATGATACGACCTAACTATGGCTACACCTTC	CASTLGGMIRPNYGYTF
NA	TRBJ2-3	TRBV29-1	few	TGCAGCGTTGAAAGGGTCGTTGGGGGTACTACGCAGTATTTT	CSVERVVGGTTQYF
NA	TRBJ2-7	TRBV3-1	NA	TGTGCCAGCAACCGTGGGGACCAAGGGTCCTCCTACGAGCAGTACTTC	CASNRGDQGSSYEQYF
TRBD1	TRBJ1-4	TRBV18	many	TGTGCCACGGCCGGGACAGGGGTTGAAAAACTGTTTTTT	CATAGTGVEKLFF
NA	TRBJ1-5	TRBV30	many	TGTGCCTGGAGTACCAGGAAGGGTCAGCCCCAGCATTTT	CAWSTRKGQPQHF
NA	TRBJ2-7	TRBV5-6	few	TGTGCCAGCAGCTTGTTGGAGTACGAGCAGTACTTC	CASSLLEYEQYF
NA	TRBJ2-7	TRBV5-1	few	TGCGCCAGCAGCTTGACTAGTCGGGGCTACGAGCAGTACTTC	CASSLTSRGYEQYF
NA	TRBJ1-4	TRBV6-1	NA	TGTGCCAGCAGTGGACAGGTTAATGAAAAACTGTTTTTT	CASSGQVNEKLFF
NA	TRBJ1-1	TRBV6-5	few	TGTGCCAGCAGTTACAAACCCAGGGGAGGGACTGAAGCTTTCTTT	CASSYKPRGGTEAFF
NA	TRBJ1-5	TRBV24-1	NA	TGTGCCACCAGCGAAGGGGCCCTCTCCAATCAGCCCCAGCATTTT	CATSEGALSNQPQHF
TRBD2	TRBJ2-1	TRBV7-9	few	TGTGCCAGCAGCCAGCCCGCTAGCGGAGATTACAATGAGCAGTTCTTC	CASSQPASGDYNEQFF